The clone carrying this T cell receptor beta chain appeared a single time. Its antigen remains unidentified. Extracted RNA was reverse transcribed into cDNA, the sequencing template. Sequenced by immunoSEQ multiplex PCR; TCRdb stores in-frame clones only, minus some. This table holds about 76,000 clones, 25% to 35% found once. The data belong to a study of CD8+ T cells in alopecia areata. Study-wide results and limits: Scalp and blood retained many expanded lesional clones during tofacitinib. Affected lesional scalp, above all in alopecia totalis/universalis, was more clonal than normal scalp. How baseline CD8+ expansion relates to response remains uncertain (there was one nonresponder). Unlike in mice, where it was clearer, TCR sharing across patients was less clear, possibly HLA-related.

CDR1 and CDR2 from the germline V gene are MGHRA and YSYEKL. The CDR3 contains 15 residues. Trimming shortened V by 0 bases and J by 6 bases, and 11 bases separated the two germline ends. Specified treatment: oral pan-JAK inhibitor, 5-10 mg twice daily. This sequence was found in a human donor with alopecia areata. The sample consisted of CD8+ T cells sorted from blood, taken at week 4, from a patient treated with tofacitinib. The chain employs TRBV4-1 and TRBJ2-2, with D perhaps matching TRBD2 (5 bases). CDR3 region: CASSQDQRVAGELFF. The CDR3 coding sequence is TGCGCCAGCAGCCAAGATCAGAGGGTTGCCGGGGAGCTGTTTTTT.